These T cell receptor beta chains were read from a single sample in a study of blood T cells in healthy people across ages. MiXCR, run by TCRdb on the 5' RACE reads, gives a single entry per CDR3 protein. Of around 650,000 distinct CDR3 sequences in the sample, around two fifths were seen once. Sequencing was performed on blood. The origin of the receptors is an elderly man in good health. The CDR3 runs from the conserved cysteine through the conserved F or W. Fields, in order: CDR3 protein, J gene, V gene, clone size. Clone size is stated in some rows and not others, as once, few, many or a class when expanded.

CASREGLNTGELFF TRBJ2-2 TRBV28 .
CSGRQGGETQYF TRBJ2-5 TRBV29-1 many
CASSKGGLAKETQYF TRBJ2-5 TRBV6-2/TRBV6-3 many
CASSARDPRTEAFF TRBJ1-1 TRBV14 .
CASRVRLAGVGDTQYF TRBJ2-3 TRBV27 .
CSAGNRGGQNIQYF . TRBV20-1 few
CASSERGVSSYEQYF TRBJ2-7 TRBV2 few
CSARDARWERTPFSYEQYF TRBJ2-7 TRBV20-1 .
CASSLRSSNNSPLHF TRBJ1-6 TRBV5-1 .
CASSAGLAGGRSHNEQFF TRBJ2-1 TRBV5-1 .
CATSREDGGADTQYF TRBJ2-3 TRBV15 .
CASSPRQSKLFF TRBJ1-4 TRBV13 .
CSASNQQRQSSYNEQFF TRBJ2-1 TRBV20-1 .
CASSQGTYLSTDTQYF TRBJ2-3 TRBV4-3 few
CASGRATAFNEKLFF TRBJ1-4 TRBV6-5 few
CASSLGQGSNYGYTF TRBJ1-2 TRBV5-1 few